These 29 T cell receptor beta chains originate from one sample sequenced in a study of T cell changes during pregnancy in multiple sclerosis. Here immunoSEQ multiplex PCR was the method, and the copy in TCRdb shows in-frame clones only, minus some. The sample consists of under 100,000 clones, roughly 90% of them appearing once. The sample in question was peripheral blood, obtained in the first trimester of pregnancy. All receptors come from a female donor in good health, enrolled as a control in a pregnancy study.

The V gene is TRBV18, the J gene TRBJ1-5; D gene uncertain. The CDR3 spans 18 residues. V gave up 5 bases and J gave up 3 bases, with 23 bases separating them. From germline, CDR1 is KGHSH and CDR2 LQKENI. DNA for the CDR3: TGTGCCAGCTCATCAAATAAACCAGGTGGAGGTGTCAATCAGCCCCAGCATTTT. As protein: CASSSNKPGGGVNQPQHF.

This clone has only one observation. CDR3 nucleotides: TGCGCCAGCAGTCCGTCGGTTGCAGATACGCAGTATTTT. Translated, it gives CASSPSVADTQYF. The chain carries TRBV5-1 and TRBJ2-3; D uncertain. V shed 5 bases and J shed 4 bases, with 11 bases lying between them. The germline V gene has CDR1 SGHRS and CDR2 YFSETQ. The CDR3 consists of 13 residues.

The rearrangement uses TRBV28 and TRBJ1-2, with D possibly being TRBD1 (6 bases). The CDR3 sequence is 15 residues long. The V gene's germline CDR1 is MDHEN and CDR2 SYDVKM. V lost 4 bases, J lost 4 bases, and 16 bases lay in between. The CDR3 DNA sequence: TGTGCCAGCAGTTCAGCACGACAGGCCGCCTATGGCTACACCTTC. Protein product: CASSSARQAAYGYTF.

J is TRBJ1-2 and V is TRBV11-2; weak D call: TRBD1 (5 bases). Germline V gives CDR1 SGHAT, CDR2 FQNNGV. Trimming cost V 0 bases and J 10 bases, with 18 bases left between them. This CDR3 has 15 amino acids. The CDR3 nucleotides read TGTGCCAGCAGCTTAGATGGGCGAGGAGGGGAGGACTACACCTTC. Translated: CASSLDGRGGEDYTF. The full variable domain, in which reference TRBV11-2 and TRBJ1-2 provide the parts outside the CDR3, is EAGVAQSPRYKIIEKRQSVAFWCNPISGHATLYWYQQILGQGPKLLIQFQNNGVVDDSQLPKDRFSAERLKGVDSTLKIQPAKLEDSAVYLCASSLDGRGGEDYTFGSGTRLTVV.

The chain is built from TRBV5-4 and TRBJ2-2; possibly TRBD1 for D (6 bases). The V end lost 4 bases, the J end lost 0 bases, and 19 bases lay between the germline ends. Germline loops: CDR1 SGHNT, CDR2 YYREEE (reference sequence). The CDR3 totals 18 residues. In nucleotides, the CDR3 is TGTGCCAGCAGCCCGCCGGGACACCGAACGACGAACACCGGGGAGCTGTTTTTT. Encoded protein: CASSPPGHRTTNTGELFF.

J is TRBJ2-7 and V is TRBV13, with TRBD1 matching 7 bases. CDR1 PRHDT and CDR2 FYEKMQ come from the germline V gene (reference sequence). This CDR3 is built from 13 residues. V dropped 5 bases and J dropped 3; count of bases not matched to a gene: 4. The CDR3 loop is CASSIGTDYEQYF. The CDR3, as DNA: TGTGCCAGCAGCATCGGGACAGACTACGAGCAGTACTTC.

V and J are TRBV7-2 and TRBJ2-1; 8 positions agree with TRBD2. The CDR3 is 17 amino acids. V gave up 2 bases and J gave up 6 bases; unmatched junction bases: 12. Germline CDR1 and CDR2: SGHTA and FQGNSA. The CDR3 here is CASSLKVWRGDPNEQFF. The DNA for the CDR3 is TGTGCCAGCAGCTTAAAAGTGTGGCGGGGGGACCCCAATGAGCAGTTCTTC.

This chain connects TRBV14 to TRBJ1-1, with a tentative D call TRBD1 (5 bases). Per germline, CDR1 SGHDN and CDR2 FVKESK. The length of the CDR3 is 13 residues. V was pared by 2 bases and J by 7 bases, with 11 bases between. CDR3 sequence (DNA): TGTGCCAGCAGCCAACTGGGGGGAGGTGAAGCTTTCTTT. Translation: CASSQLGGGEAFF.

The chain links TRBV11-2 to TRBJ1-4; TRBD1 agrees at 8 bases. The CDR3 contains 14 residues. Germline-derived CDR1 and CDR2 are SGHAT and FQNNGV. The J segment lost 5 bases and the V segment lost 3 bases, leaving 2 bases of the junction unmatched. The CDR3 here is CASSFGTGNEKLFF. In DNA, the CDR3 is TGTGCCAGCAGCTTTGGGACAGGAAATGAAAAACTGTTTTTT.

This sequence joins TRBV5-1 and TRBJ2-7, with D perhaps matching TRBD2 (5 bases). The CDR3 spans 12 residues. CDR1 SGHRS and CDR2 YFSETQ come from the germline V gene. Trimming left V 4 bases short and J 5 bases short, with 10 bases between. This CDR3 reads CASSPTGDEQYF. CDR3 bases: TGCGCCAGCAGCCCCACCGGGGACGAGCAGTACTTC.

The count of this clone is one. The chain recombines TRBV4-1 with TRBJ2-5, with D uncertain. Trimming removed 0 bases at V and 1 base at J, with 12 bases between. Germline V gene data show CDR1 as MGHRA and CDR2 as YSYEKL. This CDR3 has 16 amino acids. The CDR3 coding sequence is TGCGCCAGCAGCCAAGACCCCCGAGTCGTCCAAGAGACCCAGTACTTC. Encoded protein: CASSQDPRVVQETQYF.

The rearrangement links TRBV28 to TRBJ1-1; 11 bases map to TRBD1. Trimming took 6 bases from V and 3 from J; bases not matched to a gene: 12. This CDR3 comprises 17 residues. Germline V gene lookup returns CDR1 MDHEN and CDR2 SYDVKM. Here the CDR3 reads CASSPSGTGGRYTEAFF. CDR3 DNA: TGTGCCAGCAGCCCCTCCGGGACAGGGGGTCGGTACACTGAAGCTTTCTTT. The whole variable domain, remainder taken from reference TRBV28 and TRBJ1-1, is DVKVTQSSRYLVKRTGEKVFLECVQDMDHENMFWYRQDPGLGLRLIYFSYDVKMKEKGDIPEGYSVSREKKERFSLILESASTNQTSMYLCASSPSGTGGRYTEAFFGQGTRLTVV.

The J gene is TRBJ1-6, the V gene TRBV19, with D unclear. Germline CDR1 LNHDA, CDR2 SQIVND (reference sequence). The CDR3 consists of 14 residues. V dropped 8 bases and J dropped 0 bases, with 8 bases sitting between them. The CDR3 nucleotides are TGTGCCAGTCAGTTCAGCTCCTATAATTCACCCCTCCACTTT. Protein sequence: CASQFSSYNSPLHF. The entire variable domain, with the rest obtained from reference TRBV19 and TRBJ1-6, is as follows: DGGITQSPKYLFRKEGQNVTLSCEQNLNHDAMYWYRQDPGQGLRLIYYSQIVNDFQKGDIAEGYSVSREKKESFPLTVTSAQKNPTAFYLCASQFSSYNSPLHFGNGTRLTVT.

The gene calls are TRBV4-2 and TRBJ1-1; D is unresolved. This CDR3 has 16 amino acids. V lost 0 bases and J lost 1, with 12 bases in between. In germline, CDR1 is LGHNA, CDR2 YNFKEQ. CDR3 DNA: TGTGCCAGCAGCCAAGATTCGGGAAGGCCGAACACTGAAGCTTTCTTT. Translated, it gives CASSQDSGRPNTEAFF.

CDR3 nucleotides: TGTGCCAGCAGTCTGACACCAAACTATGGCTACACCTTC. Its protein product is CASSLTPNYGYTF. The chain has TRBV7-3 and TRBJ1-2; no clear D. Germline V gene sequence: CDR1 SGHTA, CDR2 FQGTGA. CDR3 size: 13 residues. Between the trimmed V and J ends, which lost 6 bases and 2 bases, there was a span of 10 bases.

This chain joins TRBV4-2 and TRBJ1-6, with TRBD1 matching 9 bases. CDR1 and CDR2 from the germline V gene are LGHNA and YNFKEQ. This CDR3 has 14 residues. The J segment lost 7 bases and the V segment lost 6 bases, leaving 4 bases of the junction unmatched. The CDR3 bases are TGTGCCAGCAGGAAGGACAGGGGAAATTCACCCCTCCACTTT. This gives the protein CASRKDRGNSPLHF.

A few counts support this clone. The CDR3 DNA is TGTGCCAGCAGTCCTGACAGGGGGCAGGGAGCTTTCTTT. Its protein product is CASSPDRGQGAFF. This chain joins TRBV28 and TRBJ1-1, with TRBD1 matching 10 bases. Germline V gives CDR1 MDHEN, CDR2 SYDVKM. This CDR3 is built from 13 residues. V shed 5 bases, J shed 10 bases, and the junction held 7 bases outside the gene matches.

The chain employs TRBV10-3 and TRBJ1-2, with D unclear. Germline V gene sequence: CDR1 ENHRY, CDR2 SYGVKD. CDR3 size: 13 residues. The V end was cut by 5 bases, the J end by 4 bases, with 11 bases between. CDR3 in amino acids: CAISQDLAYGYTF. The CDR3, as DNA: TGTGCCATCAGTCAAGATCTAGCCTATGGCTACACCTTC.

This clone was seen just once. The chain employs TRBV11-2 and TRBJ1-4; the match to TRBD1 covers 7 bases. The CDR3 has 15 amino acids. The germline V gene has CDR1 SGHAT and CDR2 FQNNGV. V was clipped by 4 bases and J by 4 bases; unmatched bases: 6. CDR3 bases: TGTGCCAGCAGCTCCCCGGGACAGATTAATGAAAAACTGTTTTTT. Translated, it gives CASSSPGQINEKLFF.

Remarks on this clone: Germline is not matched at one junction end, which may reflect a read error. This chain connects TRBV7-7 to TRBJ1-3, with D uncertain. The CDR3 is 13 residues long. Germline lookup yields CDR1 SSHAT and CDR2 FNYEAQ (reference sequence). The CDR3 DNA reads TGTGCTAGCAGCCTCGGCTCTGGAAACACCATATATTTT. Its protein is CASSLGSGNTIYF.

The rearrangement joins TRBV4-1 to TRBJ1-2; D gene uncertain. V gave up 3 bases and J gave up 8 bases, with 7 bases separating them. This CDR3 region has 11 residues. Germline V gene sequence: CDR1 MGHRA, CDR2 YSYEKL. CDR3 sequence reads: CASSQSTGYTF. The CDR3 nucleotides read TGCGCCAGCAGCCAGTCGACAGGCTACACCTTC.

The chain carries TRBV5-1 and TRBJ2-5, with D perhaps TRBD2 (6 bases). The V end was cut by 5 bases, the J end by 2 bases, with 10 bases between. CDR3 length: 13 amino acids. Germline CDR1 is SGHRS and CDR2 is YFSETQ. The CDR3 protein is CASSPRGQETQYF. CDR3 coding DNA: TGCGCCAGCAGTCCCCGGGGGCAAGAGACCCAGTACTTC.

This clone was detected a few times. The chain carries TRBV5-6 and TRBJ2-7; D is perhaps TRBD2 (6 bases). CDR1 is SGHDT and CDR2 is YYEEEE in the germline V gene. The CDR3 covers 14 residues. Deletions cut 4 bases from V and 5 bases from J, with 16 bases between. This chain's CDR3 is CASSAVRGRHEQYF. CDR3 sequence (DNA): TGTGCCAGCAGCGCGGTTCGGGGGAGGCACGAGCAGTACTTC.

The chain's CDR3 is CASSLAGSGIGGTEAFF. Written as DNA, the CDR3 is TGTGCCAGCAGCTTAGCAGGGTCAGGGATAGGTGGTACTGAAGCTTTCTTT. The J gene is TRBJ1-1, the V gene TRBV7-9; tentative D call: TRBD1 (5 bases). Germline V lookup: CDR1 SEHNR, CDR2 FQNEAQ (reference sequence). The V gene lost 0 bases and the J gene lost 5 bases, with 19 bases spanning the gap. The CDR3 spans 17 residues.

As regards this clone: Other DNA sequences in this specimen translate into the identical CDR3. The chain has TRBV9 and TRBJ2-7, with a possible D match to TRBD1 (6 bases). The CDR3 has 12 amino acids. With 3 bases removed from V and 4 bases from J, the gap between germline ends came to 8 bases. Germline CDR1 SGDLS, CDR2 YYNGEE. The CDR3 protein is CASSAQGYEQYF. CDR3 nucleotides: TGTGCCAGCAGCGCACAGGGATACGAGCAGTACTTC.

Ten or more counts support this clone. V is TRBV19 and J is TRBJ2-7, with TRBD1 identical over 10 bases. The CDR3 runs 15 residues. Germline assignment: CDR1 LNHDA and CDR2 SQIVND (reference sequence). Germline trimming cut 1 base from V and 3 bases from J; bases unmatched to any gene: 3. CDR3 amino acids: CASSIARDRGYEQYF. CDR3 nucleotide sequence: TGTGCCAGTAGTATAGCCCGGGACAGGGGCTACGAGCAGTACTTC.

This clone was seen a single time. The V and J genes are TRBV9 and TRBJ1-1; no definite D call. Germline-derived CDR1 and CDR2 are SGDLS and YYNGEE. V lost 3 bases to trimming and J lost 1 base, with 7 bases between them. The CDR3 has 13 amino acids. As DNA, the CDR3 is TGTGCCAGCAGCGCCCAGTCGAACACTGAAGCTTTCTTT. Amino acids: CASSAQSNTEAFF.

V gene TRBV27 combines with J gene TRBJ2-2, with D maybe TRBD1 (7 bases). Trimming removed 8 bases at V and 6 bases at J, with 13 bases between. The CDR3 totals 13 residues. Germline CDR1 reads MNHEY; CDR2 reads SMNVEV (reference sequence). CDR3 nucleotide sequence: TGTGCCAGCGGAGGGGGCGTCGCCGGGGAGCTGTTTTTT. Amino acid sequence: CASGGGVAGELFF.

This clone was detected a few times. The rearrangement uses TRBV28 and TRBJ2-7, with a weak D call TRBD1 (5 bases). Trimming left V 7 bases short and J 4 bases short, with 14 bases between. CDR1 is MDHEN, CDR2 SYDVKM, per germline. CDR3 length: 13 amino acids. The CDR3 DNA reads TGTGCCAGCACCTTGGGGCCAGATTACGAGCAGTACTTC. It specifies CASTLGPDYEQYF.